A selection of T cell receptor beta chains follows, all from one sample in a study of T-cell reconstitution after alpha-beta-depleted transplantation in children. TCRdb ran MiXCR on the PCR reads and lists one entry per CDR3 protein. The sample has 500,000 to 750,000 distinct CDR3 sequences, 10% to 15% seen once. The material was PBMCs, mostly from graft donor cells, obtained 360 days after TCRalphabeta/CD19-depleted stem cell transplant. Receptors originate from a male patient younger than 18 who had a stem cell transplant for acute myeloid leukemia, so the T cells may come from the graft donor. Both conserved end residues are part of each CDR3. A D gene is named only where the DNA matches it firmly. Size values are once, few and many counts, or a class for expanded clones, and some rows have none.

d_call	clone_size	j_call	v_call	cdr3_aa	cdr3_nt
TRBD2	-	TRBJ2-3	TRBV5-1	CASSLTILAGGTDTQYF	TGCGCCAGCAGCTTGACCATACTAGCGGGAGGGACAGATACGCAGTATTTT
-	many	TRBJ2-7	TRBV20-1	CSAPVEYEQYF	TGCAGTGCCCCGGTCGAGTACGAGCAGTACTTC
-	-	TRBJ2-4	TRBV21-1	CASSKVGGARGKRLLAKNIQYF	TGTGCCAGCAGCAAAGTGGGGGGAGCTAGGGGGAAAAGACTTCTAGCCAAAAACATTCAGTACTTC
TRBD2	few	TRBJ2-6	TRBV4-2	CASSQANAGGSGANVLTF	TGTGCCAGCAGCCAAGCTAACGCGGGGGGCTCTGGGGCCAACGTCCTGACTTTC
-	-	TRBJ2-3	TRBV29-1	CSSGADTQYF	TGCAGCTCTGGGGCAGATACGCAGTATTTT
-	few	TRBJ2-1	TRBV27	CASSKGTSGSYNEQFF	TGTGCCAGCAGCAAAGGCACGTCCGGCTCCTACAATGAGCAGTTCTTC
-	few	TRBJ2-7	TRBV4-3	CASSLSVDGGRYEQYF	TGCGCCAGCAGCCTCTCTGTGGATGGGGGCCGGTACGAGCAGTACTTC
TRBD2	-	TRBJ2-3	TRBV23-1	CASSHGEGCTDTQYF	TGCGCCAGCAGTCATGGGGAGGGCTGCACAGATACGCAGTATTTT
-	many	TRBJ2-7	TRBV12-3/TRBV12-4	CASSRDQGTYEQYF	TGTGCCAGCAGCCGAGATCAGGGGACCTACGAGCAGTACTTC
TRBD1	-	TRBJ2-6	TRBV29-1	CSVAGRTGGTGANVLTF	TGCAGCGTCGCAGGCCGGACAGGGGGCACTGGGGCCAACGTCCTGACTTTC
-	few	TRBJ2-5	TRBV12-3/TRBV12-4	CASSFAAVQETQYF	TGTGCCAGCAGTTTTGCGGCCGTCCAAGAGACCCAGTACTTC
-	-	TRBJ2-3	TRBV7-9	CASSLEGRFTDTQYF	TGTGCCAGCAGCTTAGAGGGGCGATTCACAGATACGCAGTATTTT
TRBD2	many	TRBJ2-1	TRBV7-3	CASSSHPGGNPYNEQFF	TGTGCCAGCAGCTCCCATCCGGGGGGAAATCCGTACAATGAGCAGTTCTTC
-	few	TRBJ1-3	TRBV4-3	CASKLMAGNTIYF	TGCGCCAGCAAGCTGATGGCTGGAAACACCATATATTTT
-	few	TRBJ1-2	TRBV5-8	CASSLGMVSYGYTF	TGTGCCAGCAGCTTGGGGATGGTTTCCTATGGCTACACCTTC
TRBD2	many	TRBJ2-5	TRBV7-9	CASSPGLAGSQETQYF	TGTGCCAGCAGCCCTGGACTAGCGGGCAGCCAAGAGACCCAGTACTTC
-	-	TRBJ2-7	TRBV28	CASRAASDTDYEQYF	TGTGCCAGCAGGGCGGCTAGCGATACCGACTACGAGCAGTACTTC
-	few	TRBJ2-5	TRBV9	CASSVGGVETQYF	TGTGCCAGCAGCGTAGGCGGGGTGGAGACCCAGTACTTC
-	few	TRBJ2-2	TRBV12-5	CASGTSGVGGELFF	TGTGCTAGTGGTACTTCAGGGGTGGGCGGGGAGCTGTTTTTT
TRBD1	many	TRBJ2-4	TRBV7-6	CASSPRTGGYNIQYF	TGTGCCAGCAGCCCTCGGACAGGGGGCTATAACATTCAGTACTTC
-	few	TRBJ2-4	TRBV15	CATSSGAAKNIQYF	TGTGCCACCAGCTCCGGGGCGGCCAAAAACATTCAGTACTTC
-	-	TRBJ2-1	TRBV4-3	CASSPKWGGSYNEQFF	TGCGCCAGCAGCCCAAAATGGGGAGGCTCCTACAATGAGCAGTTCTTC
TRBD2	-	TRBJ2-1	TRBV5-5	CASSLVSPYERELGEQFF	TGTGCCAGCAGCTTGGTATCCCCTTACGAGCGGGAGTTGGGTGAGCAGTTCTTC
-	-	TRBJ2-1	TRBV20-1	CSAWRYNEQFF	TGCAGTGCTTGGAGGTACAATGAGCAGTTCTTC
-	-	TRBJ2-1	TRBV28	CASSDPPHNEQFF	TGTGCCAGCAGTGACCCTCCTCACAATGAGCAGTTCTTC
TRBD2	many	TRBJ2-2	TRBV28	CASSLLGGISTGELFF	TGTGCCAGCAGTTTATTGGGAGGGATTAGCACCGGGGAGCTGTTTTTT
-	-	TRBJ2-7	TRBV2	CASRGPRREQYF	TGTGCCAGCAGAGGACCGAGGAGGGAGCAGTACTTC
-	-	TRBJ2-1	TRBV9	CASSRENVHNEQFF	TGTGCCAGCAGCCGGGAGAACGTGCACAATGAGCAGTTCTTC
TRBD1	many	TRBJ2-7	TRBV19	CASSIAGDSSYEQYF	TGTGCCAGTAGTATAGCCGGGGACAGCTCCTACGAGCAGTACTTC
-	-	TRBJ2-1	TRBV12-3/TRBV12-4	CASIFGAALDEQFF	TGTGCCAGCATTTTTGGGGCGGCGCTGGATGAGCAGTTCTTC
-	many	TRBJ1-5	TRBV6-1	CASSPWDGSGNQPQHF	TGTGCCAGCAGCCCATGGGATGGCAGTGGCAATCAGCCCCAGCATTTT
-	many	TRBJ2-7	TRBV21-1	CATPGGGVEYEQYF	TGTGCCACCCCAGGTGGGGGGGTCGAGTACGAGCAGTACTTC
TRBD1	many	TRBJ2-3	TRBV20-1	CSARDPLGTRGNTDTQYF	TGCAGTGCTAGAGATCCCTTAGGTACCAGGGGGAACACAGATACGCAGTATTTT
TRBD2	-	TRBJ2-2	TRBV4-3	CASSPWMIAGAGELFF	TGCGCCAGCAGCCCCTGGATGATAGCGGGAGCCGGGGAGCTGTTTTTT
-	many	TRBJ2-6	TRBV28	CASSLSRTGANVLTF	TGTGCCAGCAGTTTAAGCCGAACTGGGGCCAACGTCCTGACTTTC
-	-	TRBJ2-7	TRBV12-3/TRBV12-4	CASSPDGYYEQYF	TGTGCCAGCAGTCCGGACGGATACTACGAGCAGTACTTC
-	few	TRBJ2-1	TRBV10-3	CAISLPGGGLSEQFF	TGTGCCATCAGTCTCCCCGGAGGGGGGCTAAGTGAGCAGTTCTTC